The 10 T cell receptor beta chains reported below all come from one sample, sequenced in a study of glioma-infiltrating T cells after dendritic cell vaccination. Only in-frame clones appear in the TCRdb table, and some are missing; sequencing was by immunoSEQ multiplex PCR. The sample holds 65,000 to 80,000 clones, around 81% seen once. The sample was blood, taken before dendritic cell vaccination. These receptors all come from a human donor with glioblastoma.

V gene TRBV4-1 combines with J gene TRBJ2-5; no firm D call. Gene TRBJ2-7 matches the end of the DNA better, so the J call may be wrong. The CDR3 is 13 residues long. Germline CDR1 and CDR2: MGHRA and YSYEKL. As DNA, the CDR3 is TGCGCCAGCAGCCAAACCTTCTCCTACGAGCAGTACTTC. Its translation: CASSQTFSYEQYF.

The chain links TRBV6-1 to TRBJ1-3, with D possibly TRBD1 on 5 matching bases. In germline, CDR1 is MNHNS, CDR2 SASEGT. The CDR3 length is 13 residues. With 7 bases removed from V and 4 bases from J, the gap between germline ends came to 11 bases. The CDR3 DNA reads TGTGCCAGCACACAGGATCCCGGAAACACCATATATTTT. Its translation: CASTQDPGNTIYF.

The chain links TRBV5-1 to TRBJ1-5; D might be TRBD1 (5 bases). V gave up 4 bases and J gave up 7 bases, with 12 bases separating them. Germline V gives CDR1 SGHRS, CDR2 YFSETQ. The CDR3 runs to 13 residues. CDR3 sequence: CASSIGAGQPQHF. For the CDR3, the DNA is TGCGCCAGCAGCATCGGGGCGGGGCAGCCCCAGCATTTT.

This sequence joins TRBV27 and TRBJ1-6; D is uncertain. The CDR3 loop spans 13 amino acids. The germline V and J ends were trimmed by 3 bases and 9 bases, with 9 bases remaining between them. The germline V gene has CDR1 MNHEY and CDR2 SMNVEV (reference sequence). The CDR3 sequence: CASSLGGVSPLHF. The CDR3 nucleotides are TGTGCCAGCAGTTTGGGCGGGGTTTCACCCCTCCACTTT.

This clone was seen a handful of times. V is TRBV5-6 and J is TRBJ2-7, with 8 bases aligning to TRBD2. This CDR3 contains 15 residues. Unmatched junction bases numbered 10, after V lost 4 bases and J lost 4 bases. CDR1 SGHDT and CDR2 YYEEEE come from the germline V gene. The CDR3 DNA reads as TGTGCCAGCAGCACTACGGGACTAGGGAAATACGAGCAGTACTTC. The encoded protein is CASSTTGLGKYEQYF.

The gene calls are TRBV7-2 and TRBJ1-5; 7 nucleotides match TRBD1. This CDR3 contains 14 residues. Unmatched junction bases numbered 11, after V lost 5 bases and J lost 10 bases. Germline CDR1 reads SGHTA; CDR2 reads FQGNSA. The CDR3 is CASSITGEINPQHF. DNA of the CDR3: TGTGCCAGCAGCATCACAGGGGAAATCAATCCCCAGCATTTT.

The chain employs TRBV18 and TRBJ2-1; weak D call: TRBD2 (6 bases). Germline CDR1 and CDR2: KGHSH and LQKENI. The CDR3 is 14 residues long. V shed 2 bases and J shed 10 bases, with 15 bases lying between them. CDR3 in amino acids: CASSPSRGVREQFF. CDR3 in DNA: TGTGCCAGCTCACCATCCCGCGGGGTGCGGGAGCAGTTCTTC.

This chain uses TRBV21-1 with TRBJ1-4; the table calls TRBD1, which could not be checked here. TRBV21-1 constitutes a pseudogene. CDR3 length: 15 residues. DNA for the CDR3: TGTGCCAGCAGCAATAAGGGGATGGATAATGAAAAACTGTTTTTT. Protein product: CASSNKGMDNEKLFF.

CDR3 sequence: CASRSGTEETQYF. The CDR3 DNA reads as TGTGCCAGTCGTTCGGGGACAGAAGAGACCCAGTACTTC. V and J are TRBV19 and TRBJ2-5, with TRBD1 matching 7 bases. Trimming took 8 bases from V and 3 from J; bases not matched to a gene: 6. This CDR3 comprises 13 residues. In germline, CDR1 is LNHDA, CDR2 SQIVND (reference sequence).

The J gene is TRBJ2-7, the V gene TRBV4-1, with D perhaps TRBD2 (6 bases). Trimming cost V 4 bases and J 7 bases, with 23 bases left between them. The CDR3 loop spans 16 amino acids. The germline V gene encodes CDR1 MGHRA and CDR2 YSYEKL. The CDR3, as DNA: TGCGCCAGCAGCCCATCAACGCGGACACCGCGGGATGAGCAGTACTTC. Residues: CASSPSTRTPRDEQYF.